The 26 T cell receptor beta chains below were found in one sample sequenced in a study of T cell clonotyping in hematopoietic cell transplantation. Measured with immunoSEQ multiplex PCR; TCRdb has only the in-frame clones, and not every one. The data show 15,000 to 20,000 clones, 85% to 90% seen once. Specimen: PBMCs, collected 100 days after allogeneic stem cell transplant. The source is a male patient between 60 and 69 years old who had an allogeneic stem cell transplant from a related donor, so the T cells may come from the graft donor. Some clones in this sample may be carry-over from other donors' samples.

This CDR3 is CASSLAWDSSYEQYF. CDR3 in DNA: TGTGCCAGCAGCTTAGCGTGGGACAGCTCCTACGAGCAGTACTTC. The J gene is TRBJ2-7, the V gene TRBV7-2, with 7 bases lining up with TRBD1. The CDR3 covers 15 residues. Germline V lookup: CDR1 SGHTA, CDR2 FQGNSA. Germline trimming cut 0 bases from V and 0 bases from J; bases unmatched to any gene: 2.

The J gene is TRBJ2-1, the V gene TRBV19; TRBD2 is a possible D gene (5 bases). Per the germline V gene, CDR1 is LNHDA and CDR2 is SQIVND (reference sequence). Trimming cost V 3 bases and J 8 bases, with 11 bases left between them. The CDR3 consists of 13 residues. This CDR3 reads CASSMYEGYEQFF. CDR3 nucleotide sequence: TGTGCCAGTAGTATGTATGAGGGCTATGAGCAGTTCTTC. The full variable domain, completed using reference TRBV19 and TRBJ2-1, is DGGITQSPKYLFRKEGQNVTLSCEQNLNHDAMYWYRQDPGQGLRLIYYSQIVNDFQKGDIAEGYSVSREKKESFPLTVTSAQKNPTAFYLCASSMYEGYEQFFGPGTRLTVL.

Only one count was recorded for this clone. The CDR3 bases are TGTGCCAGCAGCTTAACAGGGGGCTCTTTGAGGCCCAACAATGAGCAGTTCTTC. This codes for CASSLTGGSLRPNNEQFF. The chain combines TRBV27 with TRBJ2-1, with TRBD1 identical over 9 bases. The CDR3 covers 18 residues. Per germline, CDR1 MNHEY and CDR2 SMNVEV (reference sequence). V was pared by 6 bases and J by 5 bases, with 17 bases of the junction left unmatched.

The chain uses TRBV19 and TRBJ1-5; a possible D gene is TRBD1 (5 bases). V lost 9 bases to trimming and J lost 0 bases, with 18 bases between them. The CDR3 spans 16 residues. CDR1 LNHDA and CDR2 SQIVND come from the germline V gene (reference sequence). CDR3 loop: CASTGTVTYSNQPQHF. The CDR3 nucleotides are TGTGCCAGCACCGGGACGGTGACTTATAGCAATCAGCCCCAGCATTTT.

The chain employs TRBV9 and TRBJ2-1; 7 nucleotides agree with TRBD2. In germline, CDR1 is SGDLS, CDR2 YYNGEE. Unmatched junction bases numbered 6, after V lost 1 base and J lost 2 bases. The CDR3 has 16 residues. The CDR3 is CASSVFGRGTYNEQFF. The CDR3 region has the DNA TGTGCCAGCAGCGTATTCGGGCGGGGGACCTACAATGAGCAGTTCTTC.

The V gene is TRBV2, the J gene TRBJ2-7, with D perhaps TRBD1 or TRBD2 (5 bases each). CDR1 and CDR2 from the germline V gene are SNHLY and FYNNEI. CDR3 length: 15 residues. Trimming removed 8 bases from V and 2 bases from J, with 19 bases in between. CDR3 amino acids: CASLIDWDRAYEQYF. The CDR3 DNA follows: TGTGCCAGCTTAATCGACTGGGACCGTGCCTACGAGCAGTACTTC.

V gene TRBV5-1 combines with J gene TRBJ2-7; 7 bases fit TRBD1. CDR3 length: 16 residues. Germline loops: CDR1 SGHRS, CDR2 YFSETQ. J was trimmed by 0 bases and V by 1 base; bases with no gene match: 7. CDR3 protein: CASSLTPQGVSYEQYF. The CDR3, as DNA: TGCGCCAGCAGCTTGACTCCTCAGGGGGTCTCCTACGAGCAGTACTTC.

The chain carries TRBV9 and TRBJ2-7, with TRBD2 matching over 11 bases. CDR1 and CDR2 (germline): SGDLS, YYNGEE. The trim removed 4 bases at V and 6 bases at J, leaving 3 bases unmatched. The CDR3 contains 13 residues. CDR3 nucleotides: TGTGCCAGCAGCCTTAGCGGGGGGGCCGAGCAGTACTTC. Its protein is CASSLSGGAEQYF. The whole variable domain, remainder taken from reference TRBV9 and TRBJ2-7, is DSGVTQTPKHLITATGQRVTLRCSPRSGDLSVYWYQQSLDQGLQFLIQYYNGEERAKGNILERFSAQQFPDLHSELNLSSLELGDSALYFCASSLSGGAEQYFGPGTRLTVT.

This chain uses TRBV27 with TRBJ2-5; 9 bases line up with TRBD2. Trimming took 2 bases from V and 5 from J; bases not matched to a gene: 9. CDR1 MNHEY and CDR2 SMNVEV come from the germline V gene (reference sequence). The CDR3 runs 16 residues. The CDR3 spells CASSLTWLAGRETQYF. For the CDR3, the DNA is TGTGCCAGCAGTTTAACATGGCTAGCGGGGAGGGAGACCCAGTACTTC.

The V gene is TRBV5-1, the J gene TRBJ1-4, with D possibly TRBD1 on 6 matching bases. Trimming shortened V by 0 bases and J by 6 bases, and 12 bases separated the two germline ends. The CDR3 totals 15 residues. Germline loops: CDR1 SGHRS, CDR2 YFSETQ. The CDR3 DNA follows: TGCGCCAGCAGCTTGGCCCAGGGGTCCCATGAAAAACTGTTTTTT. Translating gives CASSLAQGSHEKLFF.

The chain joins TRBV29-1 to TRBJ2-7; D is unresolved. This CDR3 is 11 amino acids long. Germline V gives CDR1 SQVTM, CDR2 ANQGSEA. The germline V and J ends were trimmed by 5 bases and 1 base, with 6 bases remaining between them. CDR3 DNA: TGCAGCGTTTTACTATCCTACGAGCAGTACTTC. Residues: CSVLLSYEQYF.

The gene calls are TRBV5-1 and TRBJ1-2; TRBD1 might be the D (5 bases). Trimming removed 4 bases at V and 4 bases at J, with 17 bases between. The germline V gene encodes CDR1 SGHRS and CDR2 YFSETQ. The CDR3 totals 15 residues. The CDR3 sequence is CASSLSPGLVYGYTF. CDR3 nucleotides: TGCGCCAGCAGCCTCTCCCCAGGGTTGGTCTATGGCTACACCTTC.

The CDR3 coding sequence is TGCGCCAGCAGCCAAGCCGGACGGACAACTAATGAAAAACTGTTTTTT. Translated: CASSQAGRTTNEKLFF. The chain is built from TRBV4-3 and TRBJ1-4; D remains ambiguous. Germline loops: CDR1 LGHNA, CDR2 YSLEER. V lost 1 base and J 0 bases, leaving 9 bases between the germline ends. The CDR3 spans 16 residues.

This chain joins TRBV6-6 and TRBJ2-2; D is undetermined. The CDR3 spans 13 residues. In germline, CDR1 is MNHNY, CDR2 SVGAGI (reference sequence). V shed 7 bases and J shed 8 bases, with 14 bases lying between them. CDR3 sequence (DNA): TGTGCCAGCACCCAACTGAAGAGGGGGGAGCTGTTTTTT. Residues: CASTQLKRGELFF.

The chain combines TRBV6-5 with TRBJ2-2, with 8 bases fitting TRBD2. The junction had 3 bases not matched to a gene; V was cut back by 9 bases and J by 0 bases. Germline-derived CDR1 and CDR2 are MNHEY and SVGAGI. The CDR3 has 14 amino acids. For the CDR3, the DNA is TGTGCCAGTACTAGCGGCGCGAACACCGGGGAGCTGTTTTTT. Translated, it gives CASTSGANTGELFF.

J is TRBJ2-3 and V is TRBV5-4; 11 nucleotides line up with TRBD1. The V gene's germline CDR1 is SGHNT and CDR2 YYREEE (reference sequence). V lost 4 bases to trimming and J lost 6 bases; unmatched junction nucleotides: 7. The CDR3 is 15 residues long. CDR3 amino acids: CASSPGTGGSDTQYF. The CDR3 DNA reads as TGTGCCAGCAGCCCCGGGACAGGGGGGTCCGATACGCAGTATTTT.

The V gene is TRBV2, the J gene TRBJ2-7; TRBD1 is a possible D gene (6 bases). CDR1 is SNHLY and CDR2 is FYNNEI in the germline V gene. The V end lost 8 bases, the J end lost 3 bases, and 11 bases lay between the germline ends. The CDR3 extends over 12 amino acids. CDR3 in amino acids: CASGTIRYEQYF. The CDR3 DNA follows: TGTGCCAGCGGGACAATCCGCTACGAGCAGTACTTC.

The chain has TRBV6-1 and TRBJ1-4; 10 positions match TRBD1. The V and J ends lost 2 bases and 16 bases, in that order; junction bases with no gene match: 10. The CDR3 length is 14 residues. Germline V gives CDR1 MNHNS, CDR2 SASEGT. The CDR3 nucleotides read TGTGCCAGCAGTGAAAGTGGGACAGGGGTTATTGGGTTTTTT. This codes for CASSESGTGVIGFF.

The chain has TRBV7-3 and TRBJ2-2, with D uncertain. There are 13 residues in the CDR3. V was clipped by 2 bases and J by 6 bases, with 7 bases between them. Germline lookup yields CDR1 SGHTA and CDR2 FQGTGA. This CDR3 reads CASSLGFAGELFF. The DNA for the CDR3 is TGTGCCAGCAGCTTAGGGTTCGCCGGGGAGCTGTTTTTT.

V and J are TRBV7-2 and TRBJ1-5; D call uncertain. This CDR3 comprises 14 residues. The V gene lost 2 bases and the J gene lost 3 bases, with 8 bases spanning the gap. Germline CDR1 reads SGHTA; CDR2 reads FQGNSA. The CDR3 here is CASSLTGPNQPQHF. The DNA for the CDR3 is TGTGCCAGCAGCTTAACGGGCCCCAATCAGCCCCAGCATTTT.

The gene calls are TRBV6-6 and TRBJ1-1; weak D call: TRBD1 (5 bases). The CDR3 is 13 amino acids. V was pared by 6 bases and J by 7 bases, with 15 bases between. Germline V gene sequence: CDR1 MNHNY, CDR2 SVGAGI (reference sequence). CDR3 sequence (DNA): TGTGCCAGCAGCTACAAGACAGCATATGAAGCTTTCTTT. This gives the protein CASSYKTAYEAFF.

This clone was observed a handful of times. This rearrangement joins TRBV4-3 to TRBJ2-3; 7 nucleotides agree with TRBD1. Germline lookup yields CDR1 LGHNA and CDR2 YSLEER. The CDR3 extends over 15 amino acids. Trimming cost V 1 base and J 8 bases; bases outside gene matches: 9. CDR3 sequence (DNA): TGCGCCAGCAGCCAAGGGGGTCAGGGACAGACTACGCAGTATTTT. It translates to CASSQGGQGQTTQYF.

The chain has TRBV7-2 and TRBJ1-2, with D possibly being TRBD1 (6 bases). Germline loops: CDR1 SGHTA, CDR2 FQGNSA. The CDR3 extends over 15 amino acids. The V end lost 1 base, the J end lost 8 bases, and 17 bases lay between the germline ends. CDR3 in DNA: TGTGCCAGCAGCTTAGAAGGACAGTCCCCGCGGGGCTACACCTTC. It translates to CASSLEGQSPRGYTF.

The chain has TRBV12-5 and TRBJ1-2, with D hard to call. Per germline, CDR1 LGHNT and CDR2 FRNRAP. The V and J ends lost 3 bases and 0 bases respectively, with 8 bases between them. This CDR3 contains 14 residues. CDR3 in amino acids: CASGFWGSNYGYTF. Written as DNA, the CDR3 is TGTGCTAGTGGTTTCTGGGGTTCTAACTATGGCTACACCTTC. Supplemented by reference TRBV12-5 and TRBJ1-2, the full variable domain reads DARVTQTPRHKVTEMGQEVTMRCQPILGHNTVFWYRQTMMQGLELLAYFRNRAPLDDSGMPKDRFSAEMPDATLATLKIQPSEPRDSAVYFCASGFWGSNYGYTFGSGTRLTVV.

This chain joins TRBV7-3 and TRBJ1-1; D is perhaps TRBD1 (6 bases). V lost 5 bases to trimming and J lost 3 bases, with 10 bases between them. Germline values: CDR1 SGHTA, CDR2 FQGTGA. This CDR3 spans 13 amino acids. CDR3 in amino acids: CASSTDRYTEAFF. The CDR3 bases are TGTGCCAGCAGCACGGACAGATACACTGAAGCTTTCTTT.

This clone was seen a handful of times. The chain uses TRBV4-1 and TRBJ2-7, with 7 bases matching TRBD1. The ends lost 1 base at V and 1 base at J; junction bases unmatched: 7. CDR1 and CDR2 from the germline V gene are MGHRA and YSYEKL. This CDR3 has 16 amino acids. The CDR3 DNA is TGCGCCAGCAGCCAAGGGGACAGTCCTTTTTCCTACGAGCAGTACTTC. Protein sequence: CASSQGDSPFSYEQYF.